This is a list of T cell receptor beta chains from one sample in a study of cytomegalovirus exposure and HLA in healthy donors. The table came from immunoSEQ multiplex PCR; TCRdb's copy has only in-frame clones and leaves some out. The table lists 180,000 or so clones, approximately 80% of them singletons. Material for sequencing was PBMCs. The receptors originated from a girl aged 10-17 years in good health and CMV-seropositive. The CDR3 runs from the conserved cysteine through the conserved F or W. A D gene is named only where the DNA matches it firmly. Size values are once, few and many counts, or a class for expanded clones, and some rows have none.

clone size	V gene	D gene	J gene	CDR3 DNA	CDR3 protein
NA	TRBV6-6	NA	TRBJ1-1	TGTGCCAGCAGTTACTCGACAACCGTGAACACTGAAGCTTTCTTT	CASSYSTTVNTEAFF
NA	TRBV5-8	TRBD1	TRBJ1-5	TGTGCCAGCAGATGGACAGGGCCCAGCAATCAGCCCCAGCATTTT	CASRWTGPSNQPQHF
once	TRBV5-8	TRBD1	TRBJ2-3	TGTGCCAGCAGCTTGCATATGGGACAGGGAGCAGATACGCAGTATTTT	CASSLHMGQGADTQYF
NA	TRBV5-1	NA	TRBJ1-1	TGCGCCAGCAGCTTGGTGGAGGCGAACACTGAAGCTTTCTTT	CASSLVEANTEAFF
NA	TRBV5-1	NA	TRBJ2-2	TGCGCCAGCAGGAGGGGGAGTAAGGAAACCGGGGAGCTGTTTTTT	CASRRGSKETGELFF
NA	TRBV19	TRBD2	TRBJ2-1	TGTGCCAGTATCGGACTAGCGGGGGCCCCCTACAATGAGCAGTTCTTC	CASIGLAGAPYNEQFF
NA	TRBV5-8	TRBD2	TRBJ2-1	TGTGCCAGCAGGTCCGGGACTAGCGTTCGCGATGAGCAGTTCTTC	CASRSGTSVRDEQFF
NA	TRBV4-1	NA	TRBJ1-1	TGCGCCAGCAGCCGACTGAAGAACACTGAAGCTTTCTTT	CASSRLKNTEAFF
NA	TRBV7-2	NA	TRBJ2-6	TGTGCCAGCAGCTTCTTGCGAGGTAACGGGGCCAACGTCCTGACTTTC	CASSFLRGNGANVLTF
NA	TRBV4-1	TRBD2	TRBJ2-7	TGCGCCAGCAGCGCCCGGGACTACCAAAAGTTGGCCTACGAGCAGTACTTC	CASSARDYQKLAYEQYF
NA	TRBV19	NA	TRBJ1-5	TGTGCCAGTAGTATTAACGGCAATCTCGGAGGACAGCCCCAGCATTTT	CASSINGNLGGQPQHF
once	TRBV20-1	NA	TRBJ2-1	TGCAGTGCTCTCACAGGGAATGAGCAGTTCTTC	CSALTGNEQFF
NA	TRBV10-3	TRBD2	TRBJ2-7	TGTGCCATCAGTGGCATGGGGGGGGCCTACGAGCAGTACTTC	CAISGMGGAYEQYF
NA	TRBV7-6	TRBD2	TRBJ2-7	TGTGCCAGCAGCTTAGCGGGAGGGAGCGACGAGCAGTACTTC	CASSLAGGSDEQYF
NA	TRBV5-1	NA	TRBJ2-1	TGCGCCAGCAGCTGGAAGGACAGCATATCCTACAATGAGCAGTTCTTC	CASSWKDSISYNEQFF
NA	TRBV27	TRBD1	TRBJ1-2	TGTGCCAGCAGCCTAACAGGGGACTATGGCTACACCTTC	CASSLTGDYGYTF
NA	TRBV28	NA	TRBJ1-5	TGTGCCAGCAGTTCCCAGGGGCGGAGTCAGCCCCAGCATTTT	CASSSQGRSQPQHF
NA	TRBV30	TRBD2	TRBJ2-6	TGTGCCTGGAGTGGTGCGGCTAGCGGACTGTCTGGGGCCAACGTCCTGACTTTC	CAWSGAASGLSGANVLTF
NA	TRBV19	NA	TRBJ2-5	TGTGCCAGTAGAAAGATTAATGATGGGGAGAGGACCCAGTACTTC	CASRKINDGERTQYF
NA	TRBV28	NA	TRBJ1-1	TGTGCCAGCAGCGATAACGGGATGAACACTGAAGCTTTCTTT	CASSDNGMNTEAFF
few	TRBV29-1	TRBD2	TRBJ2-2	TGCAGCGTTTCTCGCAGACAGCGGGGTACCGGGGAGCTGTTTTTT	CSVSRRQRGTGELFF
NA	TRBV28	TRBD1	TRBJ1-5	TGTGCCAGCAGTGAGAACAGGGGCCAGCCCCAGCATTTT	CASSENRGQPQHF
NA	TRBV5-1	TRBD1	TRBJ2-1	TGCGCCAGCAGCCAGGACAGGGCTTACAATGAGCAGTTCTTC	CASSQDRAYNEQFF
NA	TRBV7-2	TRBD2	TRBJ2-7	TGTGCCAGCAGCTCCTACGAGCGGGAAGGTGAGCAGTACTTC	CASSSYEREGEQYF
NA	TRBV4-3	TRBD2	TRBJ2-1	TGCGCCAGCAGCCAAGAGACTAGCGGGTACACCACGGGACATGAGCAGTTCTTC	CASSQETSGYTTGHEQFF
NA	TRBV5-3	NA	TRBJ1-2	TGTGCCAGAAATAACCTGTACAGGGAACTAGGGTATGGCTACACCTTC	CARNNLYRELGYGYTF
once	TRBV4-1	NA	TRBJ1-4	TGCGCCAGCAGCCGTACCGCGGGGTGGAATGAAAAACTGTTTTTT	CASSRTAGWNEKLFF
NA	TRBV4-2	TRBD2	TRBJ2-2	TGTGCCAGCAGCCAAACTAAGAAGCGGGAGGTCACCGGGGAGCTGTTTTTT	CASSQTKKREVTGELFF
NA	TRBV27	TRBD1	TRBJ2-3	TGTGCCAGCAGTTTAAATCCAGGGGGCGTAGATACGCAGTATTTT	CASSLNPGGVDTQYF
NA	TRBV29-1	TRBD1	TRBJ2-3	TGCAGCGTTGGAGCAGGGGGCCGGAGGACAGATACGCAGTATTTT	CSVGAGGRRTDTQYF
NA	TRBV5-1	NA	TRBJ2-1	TGCGCCAGCAGCTTGGCGCTCGGGGGTGAGCAGTTCTTC	CASSLALGGEQFF
NA	TRBV5-6	NA	TRBJ1-5	TGTGCCAGCAGCTTACAGGGCCCCGATCAGCCCCAGCATTTT	CASSLQGPDQPQHF
once	TRBV5-4	NA	TRBJ2-5	TGTGCCAGCAGCTTTTCCGGGAGTAGAGAGACCCAGTACTTC	CASSFSGSRETQYF
NA	TRBV10-1	NA	TRBJ2-7	TGCGCCAGCAGCGAGGGTCTAGCAACCTACGAGCAGTACTTC	CASSEGLATYEQYF
NA	TRBV4-2	TRBD2	TRBJ2-3	TGTGCCAGCACCCGACTAGCGGAGGCCACAGATACGCAGTATTTT	CASTRLAEATDTQYF
few	TRBV5-1	NA	TRBJ1-1	TGCGCCAGCAGCTCCACGCTACAGGGTTGGAACACTGAAGCTTTCTTT	CASSSTLQGWNTEAFF
NA	TRBV7-2	NA	TRBJ1-1	TGTGCCAGCAGCTTAGCGAGAGGAGGGAACACTGAAGCTTTCTTT	CASSLARGGNTEAFF
NA	TRBV18	NA	TRBJ2-5	TGTGCCAGCTCACCATTTGAGGGCGACCAAGAGACCCAGTACTTC	CASSPFEGDQETQYF
few	TRBV6-5	NA	TRBJ2-2	TGTGCCAGCAGTTCCACAGGGAAGGGAAACACCGGGGAGCTGTTTTTT	CASSSTGKGNTGELFF
NA	TRBV11-3	NA	TRBJ2-1	TGTGCCAGCAGCACAAGGGGTACTAGCCAGGCCTCCTACAATGAGCAGTTCTTC	CASSTRGTSQASYNEQFF
few	TRBV5-6	NA	TRBJ1-3	TGTGCCAGCAGCTCGAGCAGGGTTGGTGGAAACACCATATATTTT	CASSSSRVGGNTIYF
NA	TRBV19	NA	TRBJ1-5	TGTGCCAGTAGTGTCGACAGCCTCAATCAGCCCCAGCATTTT	CASSVDSLNQPQHF
NA	TRBV6-1	TRBD1	TRBJ1-6	TGTGCCAGCAGTGGGACAGGGGAGAATTCACCCCTCCACTTT	CASSGTGENSPLHF
few	TRBV27	NA	TRBJ1-2	TGTGCCAGCAGTTCAGGGATCCATGGCTACACCTTC	CASSSGIHGYTF
NA	TRBV7-6	TRBD1	TRBJ1-2	TGTGCCAGCAGCTTGGACAGGGCCGGCGGCTACACCTTC	CASSLDRAGGYTF
NA	TRBV6-1	NA	TRBJ1-5	TGTGCCAGCAGTGAACTTAAAAACAGGCCCACTTACGATCAGCCCCAGCATTTT	CASSELKNRPTYDQPQHF
NA	TRBV2	NA	TRBJ1-5	TGTGCCAGCAGTGAAAACAGGGTATTGCTGAGGAATCAGCCCCAGCATTTT	CASSENRVLLRNQPQHF
NA	TRBV30	TRBD1	TRBJ1-6	TGTGCCTGGAGCCGGGACAGATTCAATTCACCCCTCCACTTT	CAWSRDRFNSPLHF
NA	TRBV9	NA	TRBJ2-3	TGTGCCAGCAGCGATGCGGGGACTAGCACAGATACGCAGTATTTT	CASSDAGTSTDTQYF
NA	TRBV4-2	TRBD2	TRBJ2-7	TGTGCCAGCAGCCAAGACCCCGGGACTAGCGTTTACGAGCAGTACTTC	CASSQDPGTSVYEQYF
NA	TRBV19	NA	TRBJ2-2	TGTGCCAGTAGTATACAGGGGGGAATCACCGGGGAGCTGTTTTTT	CASSIQGGITGELFF
NA	TRBV30	TRBD1	TRBJ2-7	TGTGCCTGGAGTATTACCGGGACAGGGGCCTACGAGCAGTACTTC	CAWSITGTGAYEQYF
NA	TRBV18	NA	TRBJ1-1	TGTGCCAGCCACCTGGGAGGGAACACTGAAGCTTTCTTT	CASHLGGNTEAFF